The present T cell receptor beta chain was sequenced within a study of blood T cell repertoires in COVID-19. In its sample, this clone was seen once. V dropped 5 bases and J dropped 0; count of bases not matched to a gene: 4. Germline CDR1 reads SEHNR; CDR2 reads FQNEAQ (reference sequence). The CDR3 length is 15 residues. Produced via immunoSEQ multiplex PCR; TCRdb's table is partial and in-frame only. This repertoire shows roughly 250,000 clones, around 90% found once; its top ten account for 6% to 7%. Sequencing was performed on PBMCs or T cells enriched from blood (not recorded which). The V and J genes are TRBV7-9 and TRBJ2-3, with TRBD2 matching over 8 bases. The clonotype originates from a woman aged 30 to 39 with acute COVID-19. In DNA form, the CDR3 reads TGTGCCAGCAGCCGGGGGGGCCATAGCACAGATACGCAGTATTTT. Translation gives CASSRGGHSTDTQYF.